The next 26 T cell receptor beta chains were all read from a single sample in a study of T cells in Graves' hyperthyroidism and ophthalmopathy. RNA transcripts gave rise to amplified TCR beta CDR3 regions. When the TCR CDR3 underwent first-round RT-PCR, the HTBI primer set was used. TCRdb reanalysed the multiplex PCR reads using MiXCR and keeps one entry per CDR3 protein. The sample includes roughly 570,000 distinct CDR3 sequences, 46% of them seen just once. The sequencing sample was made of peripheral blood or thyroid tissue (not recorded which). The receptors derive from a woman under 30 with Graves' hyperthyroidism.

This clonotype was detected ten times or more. DNA for the CDR3: TGTGCCAGCAGCTTAGGGGCTACGAACACTGAAGCTTTCTTT. Encoded protein: CASSLGATNTEAFF. This chain joins TRBV7-2 and TRBJ1-1; D unresolved. The CDR3 runs to 14 residues. The germline V and J ends were trimmed by 1 base and 1 base, with 7 bases remaining between them. Germline-derived CDR1 and CDR2 are SGHTA and FQGNSA. The complete variable domain, with remaining parts taken from reference TRBV7-2 and TRBJ1-1, reads GAGVSQSPSNKVTEKGKDVELRCDPISGHTALYWYRQSLGQGLEFLIYFQGNSAPDKSGLPSDRFSAERTGGSVSTLTIQRTQQEDSAVYLCASSLGATNTEAFFGQGTRLTVV.

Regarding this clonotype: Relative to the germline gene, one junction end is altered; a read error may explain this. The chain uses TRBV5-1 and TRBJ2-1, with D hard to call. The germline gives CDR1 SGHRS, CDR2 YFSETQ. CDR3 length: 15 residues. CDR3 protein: CASSLTTWSHNEQFF. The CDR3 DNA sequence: TGCGCCAGCAGCTTGACCACGTGGTCCCACAATGAGCAGTTTTTT.

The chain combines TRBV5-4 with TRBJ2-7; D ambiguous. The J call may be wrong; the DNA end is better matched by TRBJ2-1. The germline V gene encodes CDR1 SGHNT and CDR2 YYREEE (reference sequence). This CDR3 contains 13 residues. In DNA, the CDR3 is TGTGCCAGCAGCTGGCCCGACTACAATGAGCAGTTCTTC. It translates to CASSWPDYNEQFF.

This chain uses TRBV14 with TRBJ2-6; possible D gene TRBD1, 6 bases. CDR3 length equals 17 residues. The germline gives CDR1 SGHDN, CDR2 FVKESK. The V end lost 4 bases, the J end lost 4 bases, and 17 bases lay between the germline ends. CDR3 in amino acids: CASSPIITGTGANVLTF. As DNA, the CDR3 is TGTGCCAGCAGCCCTATTATTACAGGGACCGGGGCCAACGTCCTGACTTTC.

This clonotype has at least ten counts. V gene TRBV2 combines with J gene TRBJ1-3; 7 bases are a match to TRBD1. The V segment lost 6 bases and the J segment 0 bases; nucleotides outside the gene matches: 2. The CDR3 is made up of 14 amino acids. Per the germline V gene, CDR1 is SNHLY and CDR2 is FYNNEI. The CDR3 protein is CASRDRHSGNTIYF. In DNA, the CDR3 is TGTGCCAGCAGGGACAGGCACTCTGGAAACACCATATATTTT.

CDR3 amino acids: CASTHVMDTQYF. In DNA, the CDR3 is TGTGCCAGCACCCATGTCATGGATACGCAGTATTTT. The chain carries TRBV7-3 and TRBJ2-3; D remains ambiguous. CDR3 size: 12 residues. V was trimmed by 7 bases and J by 6 bases, leaving 11 bases between them. CDR1 is SGHTA and CDR2 is FQGTGA in the germline V gene.

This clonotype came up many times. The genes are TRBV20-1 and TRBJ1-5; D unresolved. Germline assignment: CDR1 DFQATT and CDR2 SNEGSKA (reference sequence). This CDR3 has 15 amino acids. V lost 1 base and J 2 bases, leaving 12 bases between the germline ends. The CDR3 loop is CSARADSRGNQPQHF. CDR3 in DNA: TGCAGTGCTAGAGCAGATAGCCGGGGCAATCAGCCCCAGCATTTT.

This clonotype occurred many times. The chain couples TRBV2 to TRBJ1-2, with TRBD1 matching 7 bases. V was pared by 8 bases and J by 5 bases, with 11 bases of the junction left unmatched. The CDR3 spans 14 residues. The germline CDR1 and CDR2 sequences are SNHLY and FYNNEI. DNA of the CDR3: TGTGCCAGCCGCTCCGGGACAGCGGGGTATGGCTACACCTTC. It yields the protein CASRSGTAGYGYTF.

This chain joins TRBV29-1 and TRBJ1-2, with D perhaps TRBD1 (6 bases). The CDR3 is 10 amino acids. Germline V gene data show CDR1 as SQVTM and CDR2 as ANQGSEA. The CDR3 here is CSPDRFGYTF. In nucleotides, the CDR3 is TGCAGTCCAGACAGGTTCGGCTACACCTTC.

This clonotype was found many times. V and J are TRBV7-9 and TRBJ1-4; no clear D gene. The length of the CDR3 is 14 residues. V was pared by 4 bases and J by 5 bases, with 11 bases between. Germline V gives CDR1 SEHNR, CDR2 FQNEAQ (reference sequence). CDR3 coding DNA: TGTGCCAGCAGCTCGACCTGGGAGAATGAAAAACTGTTTTTT. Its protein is CASSSTWENEKLFF. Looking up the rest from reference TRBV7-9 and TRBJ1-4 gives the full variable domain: DTGVSQNPRHKITKRGQNVTFRCDPISEHNRLYWYRQTLGQGPEFLTYFQNEAQLEKSRLLSDRFSAERPKGSFSTLEIQRTEQGDSAMYLCASSSTWENEKLFFGSGTQLSVL.

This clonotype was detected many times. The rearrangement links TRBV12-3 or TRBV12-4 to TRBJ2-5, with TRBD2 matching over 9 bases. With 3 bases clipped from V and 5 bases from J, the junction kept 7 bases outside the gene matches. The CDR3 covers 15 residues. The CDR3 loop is CASSFSPSGTETQYF. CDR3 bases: TGTGCCAGCAGTTTTTCTCCTAGCGGGACGGAGACCCAGTACTTC.

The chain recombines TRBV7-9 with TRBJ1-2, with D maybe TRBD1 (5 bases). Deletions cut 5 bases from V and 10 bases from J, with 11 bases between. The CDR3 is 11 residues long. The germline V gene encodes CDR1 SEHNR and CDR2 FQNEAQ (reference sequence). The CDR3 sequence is CASSPRQIYTF. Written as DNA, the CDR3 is TGTGCCAGCAGCCCCCGACAGATCTACACCTTC.

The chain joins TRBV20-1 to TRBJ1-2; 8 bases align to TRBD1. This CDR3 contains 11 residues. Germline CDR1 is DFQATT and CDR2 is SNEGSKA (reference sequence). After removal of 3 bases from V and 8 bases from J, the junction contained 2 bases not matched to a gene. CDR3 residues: CSARGTGGYTF. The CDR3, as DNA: TGCAGTGCTAGGGGGACAGGAGGCTACACCTTC.

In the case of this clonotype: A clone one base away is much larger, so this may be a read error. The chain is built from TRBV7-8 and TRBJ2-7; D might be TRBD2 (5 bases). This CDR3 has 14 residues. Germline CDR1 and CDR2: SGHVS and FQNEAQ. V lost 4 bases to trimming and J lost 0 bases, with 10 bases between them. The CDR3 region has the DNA TGTGCCAGCAGCTCGGAAGGGAGCTCCTACGAGCAGTACTTC. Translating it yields CASSSEGSSYEQYF. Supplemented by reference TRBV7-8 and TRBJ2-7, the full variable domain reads GAGVSQSPRYKVAKRGQDVALRCDPISGHVSLFWYQQALGQGPEFLTYFQNEAQLDKSGLPSDRFFAERPEGSVSTLKIQRTQQEDSAVYLCASSSEGSSYEQYFGPGTRLTVT.

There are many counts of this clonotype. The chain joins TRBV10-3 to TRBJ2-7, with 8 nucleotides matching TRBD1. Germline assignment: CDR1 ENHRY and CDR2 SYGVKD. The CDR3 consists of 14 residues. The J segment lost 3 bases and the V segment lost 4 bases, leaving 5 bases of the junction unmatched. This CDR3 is CAISGTGSHYEQYF. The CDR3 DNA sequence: TGTGCCATCAGTGGGACAGGGAGCCACTACGAGCAGTACTTC.

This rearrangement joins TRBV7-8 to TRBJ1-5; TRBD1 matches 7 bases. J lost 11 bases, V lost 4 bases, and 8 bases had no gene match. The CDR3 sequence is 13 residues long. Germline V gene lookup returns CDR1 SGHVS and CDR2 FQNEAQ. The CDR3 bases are TGTGCCAGCAGCTCTAGGGGGCAAGAGACCCAGCATTTT. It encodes CASSSRGQETQHF.

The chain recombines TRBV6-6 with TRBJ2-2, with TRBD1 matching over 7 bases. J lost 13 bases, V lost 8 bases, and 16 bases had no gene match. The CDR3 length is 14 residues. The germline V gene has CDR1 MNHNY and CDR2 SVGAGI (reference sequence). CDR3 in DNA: TGTGCCAGCGCGCGCCCGGACGCGACAGGGCGGCTGTTTTTT. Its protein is CASARPDATGRLFF.

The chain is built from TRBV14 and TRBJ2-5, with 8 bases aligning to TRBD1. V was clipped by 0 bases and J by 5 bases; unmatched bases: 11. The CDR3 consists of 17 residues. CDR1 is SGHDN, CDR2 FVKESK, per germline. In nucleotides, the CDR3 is TGTGCCAGCAGCCAAGAAGGGTGGCAGGGGGCTTGGGAGACCCAGTACTTC. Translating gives CASSQEGWQGAWETQYF.

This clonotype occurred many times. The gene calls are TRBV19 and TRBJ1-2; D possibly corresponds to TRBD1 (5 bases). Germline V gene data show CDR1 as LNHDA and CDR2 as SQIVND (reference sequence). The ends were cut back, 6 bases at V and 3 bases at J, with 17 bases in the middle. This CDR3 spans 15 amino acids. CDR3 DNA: TGTGCCAGTAGAGGTTGGGACCTAAGAGACTATGGCTACACCTTC. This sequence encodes CASRGWDLRDYGYTF.

CDR3 nucleotide sequence: TGCAGTGAATTGGGGGGCGGCAATCAGCCCCAGCATTTT. Amino acid sequence: CSELGGGNQPQHF. This sequence joins TRBV29-1 and TRBJ1-5, with D maybe TRBD1 (6 bases). The V gene's germline CDR1 is SQVTM and CDR2 ANQGSEA. The CDR3 runs to 13 residues.

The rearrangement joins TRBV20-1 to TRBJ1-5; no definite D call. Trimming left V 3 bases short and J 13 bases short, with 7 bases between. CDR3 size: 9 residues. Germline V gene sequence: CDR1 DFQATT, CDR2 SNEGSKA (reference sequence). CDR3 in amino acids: CSARDVQHF. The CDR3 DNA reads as TGCAGTGCTAGGGACGTACAGCATTTT.

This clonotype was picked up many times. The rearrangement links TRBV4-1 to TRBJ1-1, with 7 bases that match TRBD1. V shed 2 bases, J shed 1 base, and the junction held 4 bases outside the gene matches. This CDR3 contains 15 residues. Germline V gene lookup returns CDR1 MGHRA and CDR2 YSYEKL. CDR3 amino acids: CASSQPDRTNTEAFF. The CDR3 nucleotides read TGCGCCAGCAGCCAACCGGACAGGACGAACACTGAAGCTTTCTTT.

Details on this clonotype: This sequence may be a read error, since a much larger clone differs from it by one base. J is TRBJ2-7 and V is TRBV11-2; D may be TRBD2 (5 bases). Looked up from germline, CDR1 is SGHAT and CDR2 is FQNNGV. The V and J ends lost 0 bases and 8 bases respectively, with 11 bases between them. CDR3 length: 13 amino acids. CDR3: CASSLDTGNKQYF. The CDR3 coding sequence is TGTGCCAGCAGCTTAGATACGGGAAACAAGCAGTACTTC.

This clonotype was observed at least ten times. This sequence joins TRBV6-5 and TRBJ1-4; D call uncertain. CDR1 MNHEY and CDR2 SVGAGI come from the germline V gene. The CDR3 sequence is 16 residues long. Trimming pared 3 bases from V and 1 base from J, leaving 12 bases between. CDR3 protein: CASSYSPLGTNEKLFF. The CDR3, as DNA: TGTGCCAGCAGTTATTCCCCCCTGGGAACTAATGAAAAACTGTTTTTT.

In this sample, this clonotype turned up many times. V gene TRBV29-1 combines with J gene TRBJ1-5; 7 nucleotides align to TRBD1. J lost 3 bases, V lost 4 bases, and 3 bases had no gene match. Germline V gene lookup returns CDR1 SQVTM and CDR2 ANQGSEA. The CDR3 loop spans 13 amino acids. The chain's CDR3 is CSVGDSPNQPQHF. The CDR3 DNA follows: TGCAGCGTTGGGGACAGCCCCAATCAGCCCCAGCATTTT.

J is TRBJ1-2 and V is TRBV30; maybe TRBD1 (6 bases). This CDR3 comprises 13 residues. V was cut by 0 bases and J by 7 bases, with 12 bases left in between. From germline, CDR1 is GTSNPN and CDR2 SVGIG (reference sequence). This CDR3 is CAWSVSRTAGYTF. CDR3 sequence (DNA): TGTGCCTGGAGTGTATCGAGGACAGCTGGCTACACCTTC.